This T cell receptor (beta chain) was sequenced during a study of post-analysis software for immune sequencing data. Concerning this clonotype itself: As yet, its antigen is unknown. Sequence at one end of the junction differs from germline and may be a read error.

The CDR3 runs 18 residues. CDR1 is SEHNR and CDR2 is FQNEAQ in the germline V gene (reference sequence). Findings and caveats of the study: Controls significantly exceeded multiple sclerosis patients in normalized Chao1 diversity. Controls showed lower frequencies than patients for a few TRBV segments, and TRBV5-6, TRBV5-1 and TRBV20-1 were among these.

Presence of unique molecular identifiers characterized the TCR beta cDNA libraries. TCRdb fed the PCR reads into MiXCR, producing one record per CDR3 protein. The table records 150,000 to 200,000 distinct CDR3 sequences, roughly 31% of them present only once. The rearrangement links TRBV7-9 to TRBJ2-5, with 12 bases that match TRBD1. Sequencing input: blood. The sequence derives from a girl between 5 and 17 years old with multiple sclerosis. CDR3 DNA: TGTGCCGGCAGCTCAAGTCCCGGGACAGGGGGCCGGCAAGAGACCCAGTACTTC. Translated: CAGSSSPGTGGRQETQYF.